This T cell receptor (beta chain) was sequenced during a study of shared clonotypes between healthy human individuals. Germline values: CDR1 MNHEY, CDR2 SMNVEV (reference sequence). The V end lost 2 bases, the J end lost 3 bases, and 11 bases lay between the germline ends. This CDR3 is 14 amino acids long. Data came from immunoSEQ multiplex PCR; TCRdb stores just in-frame clones and leaves some out. The profile shows about 690,000 clones, 90% of them singletons. This TCR was sampled from a man younger than 35 in good health. Some clones in this sample may be carry-over from other donors' samples. Specimen: memory CD8+ T cells from PBMCs. Subset meaning: CD45RO+ cells pooled with CCR7-negative TemRA cells. This chain links TRBV27 with TRBJ2-7; D perhaps matches TRBD1 (6 bases). The CDR3 DNA reads as TGTGCCAGCAGTTTACAGGGGAACGTCTACGAGCAGTACTTC. The encoded protein is CASSLQGNVYEQYF.